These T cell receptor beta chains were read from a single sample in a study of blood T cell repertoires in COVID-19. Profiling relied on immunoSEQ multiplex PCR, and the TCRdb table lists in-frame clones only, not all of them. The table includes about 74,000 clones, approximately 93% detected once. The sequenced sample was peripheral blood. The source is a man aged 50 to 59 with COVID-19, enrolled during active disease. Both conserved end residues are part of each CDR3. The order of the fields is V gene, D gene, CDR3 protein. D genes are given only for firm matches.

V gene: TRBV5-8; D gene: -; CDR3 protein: CASSPPTWDTSYEQYF
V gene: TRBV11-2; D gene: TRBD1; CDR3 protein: CASSQDRGAEAFF
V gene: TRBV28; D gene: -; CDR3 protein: CASSDRRGGWETQYF
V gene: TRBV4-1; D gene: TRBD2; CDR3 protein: CASSQGAGGVGELFF
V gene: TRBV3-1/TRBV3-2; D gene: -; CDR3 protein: CASSHDNLSGNTIYF
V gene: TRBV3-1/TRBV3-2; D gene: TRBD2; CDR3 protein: CASSQGASGNEYF
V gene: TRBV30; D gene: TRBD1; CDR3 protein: CAWARDSINYGYTF
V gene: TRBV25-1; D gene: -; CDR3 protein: CASSLLSEQYF
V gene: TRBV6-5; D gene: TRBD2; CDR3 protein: CASSYGGRGTDTQYF
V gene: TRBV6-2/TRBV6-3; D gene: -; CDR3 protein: CASSLGDSSNEQYF
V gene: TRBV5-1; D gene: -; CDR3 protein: CASSLNQAGIQYF
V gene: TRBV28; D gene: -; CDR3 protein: CASSLGQPPNEKLFF
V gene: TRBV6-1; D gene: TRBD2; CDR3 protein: CASSAGTSGSSADTQYF
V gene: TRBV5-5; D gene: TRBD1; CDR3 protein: CASSPGQGLRGYTF
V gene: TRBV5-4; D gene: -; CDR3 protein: CASSLRENEQFF
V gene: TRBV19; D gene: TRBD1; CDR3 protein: CASSDRGQGYGYTF
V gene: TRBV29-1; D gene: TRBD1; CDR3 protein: CSVEDREGQVGDEQFF
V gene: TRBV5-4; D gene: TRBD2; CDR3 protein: CASGGAGGTGELFF
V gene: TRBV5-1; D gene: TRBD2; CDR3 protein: CASSLTSELRYNEQFF
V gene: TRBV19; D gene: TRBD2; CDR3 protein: CASKSASGNHGEQFF
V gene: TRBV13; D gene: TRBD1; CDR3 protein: CASTTGESGELFF
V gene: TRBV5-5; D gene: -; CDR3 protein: CASSLGTNADTQYF
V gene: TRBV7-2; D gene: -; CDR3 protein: CASSTTGFGTGELFF
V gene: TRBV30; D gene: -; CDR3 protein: CAWAPSTYNEKLFF
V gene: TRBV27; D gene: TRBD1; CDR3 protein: CASSRRRTGNEKLFF
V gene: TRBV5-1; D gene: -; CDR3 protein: CASSLEGTSEKLFF
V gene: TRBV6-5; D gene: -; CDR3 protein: CASSYSSRKGSGYTF
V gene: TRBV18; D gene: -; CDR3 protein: CASSPKWSLDEQYF
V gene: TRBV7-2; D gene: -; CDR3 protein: CASSSPRVGNEQFF
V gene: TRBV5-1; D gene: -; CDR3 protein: CASSLGGASSNEKLFF
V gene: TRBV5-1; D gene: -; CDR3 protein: CASSPRGSGANVLTF
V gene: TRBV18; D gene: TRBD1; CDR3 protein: CASSPASGQDYGYTF
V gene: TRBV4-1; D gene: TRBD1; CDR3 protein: CASSQDLRGLGYTF
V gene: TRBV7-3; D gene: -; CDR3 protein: CASSVTNNEQFF
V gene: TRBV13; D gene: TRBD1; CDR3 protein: CASSSTGEGDAEAFF